A selection of T cell receptor beta chains follows, all from one sample in a study of sequential checkpoint blockade in melanoma. Data came from immunoSEQ multiplex PCR; TCRdb stores just in-frame clones and leaves some out. The data show over 3,000 clones, approximately 57% seen once. The source material was CD8+ T cells sorted from blood (inferred from file names), sampled from a patient given nivolumab and ipilimumab in sequence. The receptors were sampled from a human patient with melanoma. Some clones in this sample may be carry-over from other donors' samples. The CDR3 runs from the conserved cysteine through the conserved F or W. The D gene is left open where the match is weak. Rows may omit the clone size; those that give it use once, few, many or a size class.

>TRBD2|TRBV10-1|TRBJ2-3|few|16
TGCGCCAGCAGTGACTCTAGCGGGGCCACCACAGATACGCAGTATTTT
CASSDSSGATTDTQYF
>TRBD1|TRBV10-3|TRBJ2-7|.|15
TGTGCCATCAGTGAGGGGACAGGGGATAGCCACGAGCAGTACTTC
CAISEGTGDSHEQYF
>.|TRBV15|TRBJ1-3|.|16
TGTGCCACCAGCAGAGGCCTTTCAGGGTATGGAAACACCATATATTTT
CATSRGLSGYGNTIYF
>.|TRBV5-4|TRBJ2-2|.|14
TGTGCCAGCAGCCCGGGTTTAAACACCGGGGAGCTGTTTTTT
CASSPGLNTGELFF
>.|TRBV9|TRBJ2-7|.|14
TGTGCCAGCAGCCCCCGGACTGGTGCCTACGAGCAGTACTTC
CASSPRTGAYEQYF
>.|TRBV18|TRBJ1-2|few|14
TGTGCCAGCTCACCAGTACATACTAACTATGGCTACACCTTC
CASSPVHTNYGYTF
>.|TRBV5-1|TRBJ2-7|once|18
TGCGCCAGCAGCCCGGACAGCGATGTATTTACGAATACCTACGAGCAGTACTTC
CASSPDSDVFTNTYEQYF
>.|TRBV14|TRBJ2-3|few|18
TGTGCCAGCAGCCAAGATTTGAGAGGGCCCCATCTCACAGATACGCAGTATTTT
CASSQDLRGPHLTDTQYF
>.|TRBV19|TRBJ2-1|large|13
TGTGCCAGCAGAGAGCCCCTGGGCAGGGCGCAGTTCTTC
CASREPLGRAQFF
>TRBD1|TRBV28|TRBJ2-7|.|13
TGTGCCTCCGAACAGGGGGGAGACTACGAGCAGTACTTC
CASEQGGDYEQYF
>.|TRBV30|TRBJ2-7|once|15
TGTGCCTGGAGCGGAGGGGACGGAATCTCCTACGAGCAGTACTTC
CAWSGGDGISYEQYF
>.|TRBV19|TRBJ1-4|few|14
TGTGCCAGTAGTATAGGCTGGACAGATGAAAAACTGTTTTTT
CASSIGWTDEKLFF
>TRBD1|TRBV7-2|TRBJ1-1|.|16
TGTGCCAGCAGCTTGTACGGGACAGGGGGTCGAACTGAAGCTTTCTTT
CASSLYGTGGRTEAFF
>TRBD1|TRBV7-9|TRBJ1-4|.|18
TGTGCCAGCAGCTTCCCGACGGGGGGACAGGCAACTAATGAAAAACTGTTTTTT
CASSFPTGGQATNEKLFF
>.|TRBV15|TRBJ1-4|medium-sized|13
TGTGCCACCAGCAGAGACAGGGCTGAAAAACTGTTTTTT
CATSRDRAEKLFF
>.|TRBV29-1|TRBJ1-5|.|14
TGCAGCGTTGAAGATCGGGGAAGTGGGCAGCCCCAGCATTTT
CSVEDRGSGQPQHF
>.|TRBV7-9|TRBJ2-1|.|15
TGTGCCAGCAGCAAACCAGCGGACCCCTACAATGAGCAGTTCTTC
CASSKPADPYNEQFF
>.|TRBV5-1|TRBJ2-2|.|18
TGCGCCAGCAGCTTGGCCTGGGCAGGGTTCCATCGTACCGGGGAGCTGTTTTTT
CASSLAWAGFHRTGELFF
>.|TRBV19|TRBJ1-1|.|14
TGTGCCAGTAGTACTGGCAGGGAATTCGATGAAGCTTTCTTT
CASSTGREFDEAFF
>TRBD1|TRBV6-6|TRBJ2-7|.|16
TGTGCCAGCAGTTGGTACTCCGGGACAGGGAGGCGCGAGCAGTACTTC
CASSWYSGTGRREQYF
>TRBD2|TRBV2|TRBJ2-1|.|18
TGTGCCAGCAGTGAGGGGCTAGCGGCATCGAGCTCCTACAATGAGCAGTTCTTC
CASSEGLAASSSYNEQFF
>TRBD2|TRBV27|TRBJ2-7|.|14
TGTGCCAGCAGTCCGACTAGCGCCGGTTACGAGCAGTACTTC
CASSPTSAGYEQYF
>.|TRBV5-6|TRBJ2-7|.|13
TGTGCCAGCAGCTTGTCGGCAGGCTACGAGCAGTACTTC
CASSLSAGYEQYF
>TRBD1|TRBV7-8|TRBJ1-1|.|14
TGTGCCAGCAGCTTAATGGGACAGGACGCTGAAGCTTTCTTT
CASSLMGQDAEAFF
>TRBD1|TRBV6-1|TRBJ2-7|.|14
TGTGCCAGCGCTTTGGGACAGGGGGCATACGAGCAGTACTTC
CASALGQGAYEQYF
>TRBD2|TRBV5-1|TRBJ2-3|.|16
TGCGCCAGCAGCTTGTTAGCGGGGGCCACCACAGATACGCAGTATTTT
CASSLLAGATTDTQYF
>TRBD1|TRBV6-5|TRBJ2-3|.|13
TGTGCCAGCAGGGACAGGGGAGCAGATACGCAGTATTTT
CASRDRGADTQYF
>.|TRBV6-4|TRBJ1-3|large|16
TGTGCCAGCAGTGACGTTGGGGACACCTCTGGAAACACCATATATTTT
CASSDVGDTSGNTIYF
>TRBD1|TRBV5-4|TRBJ2-7|.|14
TGTGCCAGCAGCTCCTCCGGGACAGGGACCGAGCAGTACTTC
CASSSSGTGTEQYF
>TRBD1|TRBV6-1|TRBJ2-7|.|14
TGTGCCAGCACCAAGCAGGGGGACTCCTACGAGCAGTACTTC
CASTKQGDSYEQYF
>.|TRBV2|TRBJ2-1|.|15
TGTGCCAGCAGTGAAAGGGGGGGACCTTACAATGAGCAGTTCTTC
CASSERGGPYNEQFF
>.|TRBV28|TRBJ1-1|.|13
TGTGCCAGCAGTCTCACAGGGTTGGCTGAAGCTTTCTTT
CASSLTGLAEAFF
>.|TRBV28|TRBJ2-1|.|14
TGTGCCAGCAGTTTCTACCACGCCAACAATGAGCAGTTCTTC
CASSFYHANNEQFF
>.|TRBV7-9|TRBJ2-7|.|14
TGTGCCAGCAGCTCGGACAGTTGGGGCTACGAGCAGTACTTC
CASSSDSWGYEQYF
>.|TRBV4-1|TRBJ2-7|.|12
TGCGCCAGCAGCCAAGACGGCTACGAGCAGTACTTC
CASSQDGYEQYF
>TRBD1|TRBV5-1|TRBJ2-5|.|16
TGCGCCAGCAGCTTGGGGGACAGGGCTTCGTGGGAGACCCAGTACTTC
CASSLGDRASWETQYF
>TRBD2|TRBV7-3|TRBJ2-1|.|15
TGTGCCAGCAGCTCTGGACTAGCGGGGGGGAATGAGCAGTTCTTC
CASSSGLAGGNEQFF
>TRBD1|TRBV5-1|TRBJ1-5|.|15
TGCGCCAGCAGCCCGGGACAGGGGGCGGCTCAGCCCCAGCATTTT
CASSPGQGAAQPQHF
>.|TRBV10-3|TRBJ1-1|large|15
TGTGCCATCAGTGAGGGGGGGACCCCGAACACTGAAGCTTTCTTT
CAISEGGTPNTEAFF
>.|TRBV6-5|TRBJ2-1|.|14
TGTGCCAGCAGTTCGCAGGGGTCCCACAATGAGCAGTTCTTC
CASSSQGSHNEQFF
>.|TRBV4-3|TRBJ2-7|.|13
TGCGCCAGCAGCAAGGAGGTGAGTGACGAGCAGTACTTC
CASSKEVSDEQYF
>TRBD1|TRBV4-1|TRBJ2-1|.|15
TGCGCCAGCAGCCAAGCCCGGGACAGGTTCAATGAGCAGTTCTTC
CASSQARDRFNEQFF
>.|TRBV5-1|TRBJ1-1|few|15
TGCGCCAGCAGCCTCAGGGAGGATGGGAACACTGAAGCTTTCTTT
CASSLREDGNTEAFF
>TRBD1|TRBV19|TRBJ1-2|.|17
TGTGCCAGTACCACTTATCAATCACAGGGGGCTGGCTATGGCTACACCTTC
CASTTYQSQGAGYGYTF
>.|TRBV2|TRBJ2-7|.|16
TGTGCCAGCAGTGAGGAGGGACTTCCGAGCTCCTACGAGCAGTACTTC
CASSEEGLPSSYEQYF
>TRBD1|TRBV4-3|TRBJ1-1|.|13
TGCGCCAGCAGCCAAGGACAGGGCACTGAAGCTTTCTTT
CASSQGQGTEAFF
>TRBD2|TRBV6-6|TRBJ2-7|.|14
TGTGCCAGCACGAAGCGGGGGCAGACCTACGAGCAGTACTTC
CASTKRGQTYEQYF
>TRBD2|TRBV29-1|TRBJ2-5|.|13
TGCAGCGTACTCGCCCCGGGGGGAGAGACCCAGTACTTC
CSVLAPGGETQYF
>TRBD2|TRBV11-2|TRBJ2-5|few|17
TGTGCCAGCAGCTTAGAATGGTTAGCGGGGGAGGAAGAGACCCAGTACTTC
CASSLEWLAGEEETQYF
>.|TRBV27|TRBJ2-7|.|13
TGTGCCAGCAGCCCGACAGGTTCGTACGAGCAGTACTTC
CASSPTGSYEQYF
>TRBD2|TRBV10-3|TRBJ2-3|.|15
TGTGCCATCAGACCGGACTACCGCGGGGGAGATACGCAGTATTTT
CAIRPDYRGGDTQYF
>.|TRBV21-1|TRBJ2-7|.|16
TGTGCCAGCAGCCAAGGGAACGACAGGATCCTTTGCGAGCAGTACTTC
CASSQGNDRILCEQYF
>TRBD1|TRBV7-6|TRBJ1-5|.|14
TGTGCCAGCAGCTTACGGACAGGGAATCAGCCCCAGCATTTT
CASSLRTGNQPQHF
>.|TRBV27|TRBJ1-3|.|15
TGTGCCAGCAGTTCAGGTCTTTACTCTGGAAACACCATATATTTT
CASSSGLYSGNTIYF
>TRBD1|TRBV7-9|TRBJ2-4|.|14
TGTGCCAGCAGCCACTCACAGGGGATGGACATTCAGTACTTC
CASSHSQGMDIQYF